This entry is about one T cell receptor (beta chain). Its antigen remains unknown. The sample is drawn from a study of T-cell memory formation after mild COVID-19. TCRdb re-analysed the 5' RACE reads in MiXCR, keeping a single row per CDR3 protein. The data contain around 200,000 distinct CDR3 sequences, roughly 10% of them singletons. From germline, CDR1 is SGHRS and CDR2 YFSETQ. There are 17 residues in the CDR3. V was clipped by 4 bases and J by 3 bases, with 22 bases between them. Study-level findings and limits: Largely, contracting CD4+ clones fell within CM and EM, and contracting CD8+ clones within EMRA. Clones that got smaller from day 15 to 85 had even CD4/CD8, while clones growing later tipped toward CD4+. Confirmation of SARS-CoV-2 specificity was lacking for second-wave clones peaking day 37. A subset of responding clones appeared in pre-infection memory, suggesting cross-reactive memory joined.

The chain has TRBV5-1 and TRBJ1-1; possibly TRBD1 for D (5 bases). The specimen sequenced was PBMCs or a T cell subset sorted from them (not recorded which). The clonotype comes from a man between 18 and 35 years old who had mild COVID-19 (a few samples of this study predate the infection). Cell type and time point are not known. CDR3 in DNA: TGCGCCAGCAGCCGGGATCAGGGAGGCGCTTGGGACACTGAAGCTTTCTTT. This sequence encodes CASSRDQGGAWDTEAFF. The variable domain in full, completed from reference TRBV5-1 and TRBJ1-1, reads KAGVTQTPRYLIKTRGQQVTLSCSPISGHRSVSWYQQTPGQGLQFLFEYFSETQRNKGNFPGRFSGRQFSNSRSEMNVSTLELGDSALYLCASSRDQGGAWDTEAFFGQGTRLTVV.